The clone carrying this T cell receptor (beta chain) was counted between two and nine times. Antigen unknown. The data belong to a study of blood T cells in healthy people across ages. Study-wide background: Template switching retrieved approximately one barcoded beta molecule for each two T cells.

The V segment lost 3 bases and the J segment 6 bases; nucleotides outside the gene matches: 9. The CDR3 spans 15 residues. Germline-derived CDR1 and CDR2 are MNHEY and SVGAGI. General observations from the study: Fewer expanded clones and more diversity marked long-lived versus aged donors.

Together with a sample-barcoded 5' primer, a J-beta primer mix was included in a second PCR lasting about 7 to 11 cycles. TCRdb recomputed calls from the 5' RACE reads with MiXCR, one row per CDR3 protein. The sample consists of more than 650,000 distinct CDR3 sequences, over 20% of them appearing once. The receptor was isolated from a man between 65 and 80 years old in good health. The chain employs TRBV6-5 and TRBJ2-7; 9 nucleotides agree with TRBD1. The sample taken for sequencing was blood. CDR3: CASSYVRTGAGEQYF. DNA of the CDR3: TGTGCCAGCAGTTATGTCCGGACAGGGGCAGGCGAGCAGTACTTC.